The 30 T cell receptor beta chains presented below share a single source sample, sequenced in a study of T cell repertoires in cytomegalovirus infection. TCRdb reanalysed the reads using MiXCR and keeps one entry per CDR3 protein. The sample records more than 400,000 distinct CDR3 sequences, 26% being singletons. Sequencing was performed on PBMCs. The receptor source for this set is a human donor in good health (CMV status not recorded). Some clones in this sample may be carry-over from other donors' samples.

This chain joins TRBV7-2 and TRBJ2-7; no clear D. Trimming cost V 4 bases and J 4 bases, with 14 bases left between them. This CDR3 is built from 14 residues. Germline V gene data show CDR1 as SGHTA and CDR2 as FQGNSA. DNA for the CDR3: TGTGCCAGCAGCTCCACAGCGTTGGGGTACGAGCAGTACTTC. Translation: CASSSTALGYEQYF.

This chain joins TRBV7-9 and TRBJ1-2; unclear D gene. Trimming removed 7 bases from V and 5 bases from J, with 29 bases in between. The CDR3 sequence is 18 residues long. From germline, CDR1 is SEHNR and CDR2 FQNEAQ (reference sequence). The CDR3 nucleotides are TGTGCCAGCAACCACGAGGAGATTGGAGGATTATTCGGTTATGGCTACACCTTC. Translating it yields CASNHEEIGGLFGYGYTF.

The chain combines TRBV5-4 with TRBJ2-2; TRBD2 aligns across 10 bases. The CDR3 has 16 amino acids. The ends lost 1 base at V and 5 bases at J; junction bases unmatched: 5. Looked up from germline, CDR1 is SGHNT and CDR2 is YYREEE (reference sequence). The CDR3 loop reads CASSLILAGVTGELFF. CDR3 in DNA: TGTGCCAGCAGCTTGATTCTAGCGGGAGTTACCGGGGAGCTGTTTTTT.

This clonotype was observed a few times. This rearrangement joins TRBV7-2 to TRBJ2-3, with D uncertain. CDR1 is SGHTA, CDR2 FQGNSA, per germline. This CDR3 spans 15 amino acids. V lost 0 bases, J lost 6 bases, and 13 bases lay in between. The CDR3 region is CASSLASDTSDTQYF. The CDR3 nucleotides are TGTGCCAGCAGCTTAGCGTCCGACACCTCTGATACGCAGTATTTT.

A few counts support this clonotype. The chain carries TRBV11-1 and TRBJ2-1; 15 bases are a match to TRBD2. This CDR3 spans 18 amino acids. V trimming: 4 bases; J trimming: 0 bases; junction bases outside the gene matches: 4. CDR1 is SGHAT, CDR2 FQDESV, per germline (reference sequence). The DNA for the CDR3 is TGTGCCAGCAGCTGGACTAGCGGGAGGGCGAGCTCCTACAATGAGCAGTTCTTC. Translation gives CASSWTSGRASSYNEQFF.

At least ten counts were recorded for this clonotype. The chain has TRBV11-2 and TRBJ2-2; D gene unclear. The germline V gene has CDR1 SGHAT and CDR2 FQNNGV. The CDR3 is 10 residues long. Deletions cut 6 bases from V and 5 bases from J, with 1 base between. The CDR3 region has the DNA TGTGCCAGCAGGACCGGGGAGCTGTTTTTT. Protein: CASRTGELFF.

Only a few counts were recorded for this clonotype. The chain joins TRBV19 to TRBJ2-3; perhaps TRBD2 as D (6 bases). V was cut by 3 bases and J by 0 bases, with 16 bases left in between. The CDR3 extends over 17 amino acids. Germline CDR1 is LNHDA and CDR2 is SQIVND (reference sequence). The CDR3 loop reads CASSIDGSLQSTDTQYF. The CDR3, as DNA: TGTGCCAGTAGTATTGACGGGAGCCTGCAAAGCACAGATACGCAGTATTTT.

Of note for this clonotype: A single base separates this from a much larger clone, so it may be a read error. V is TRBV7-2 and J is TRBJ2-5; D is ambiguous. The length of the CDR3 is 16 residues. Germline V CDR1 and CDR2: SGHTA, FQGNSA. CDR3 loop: CASSLGLLDLQETLYF. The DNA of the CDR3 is TGTGCCAGCAGCTTAGGATTGCTGGACCTACAAGAGACCCTGTACTTC.

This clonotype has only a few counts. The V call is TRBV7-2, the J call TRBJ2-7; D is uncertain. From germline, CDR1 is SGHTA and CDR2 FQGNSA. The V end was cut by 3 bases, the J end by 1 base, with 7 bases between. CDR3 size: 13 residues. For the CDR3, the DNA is TGTGCCAGCAGCTTCTGGATATCCTACGAGCAGTACTTC. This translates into CASSFWISYEQYF. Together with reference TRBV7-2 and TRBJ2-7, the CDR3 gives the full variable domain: GAGVSQSPSNKVTEKGKDVELRCDPISGHTALYWYRQSLGQGLEFLIYFQGNSAPDKSGLPSDRFSAERTGGSVSTLTIQRTQQEDSAVYLCASSFWISYEQYFGPGTRLTVT.

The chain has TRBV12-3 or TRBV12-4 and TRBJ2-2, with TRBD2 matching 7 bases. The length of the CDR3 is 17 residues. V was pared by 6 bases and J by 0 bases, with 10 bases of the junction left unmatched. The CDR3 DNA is TGTGCCAGCAGCCCGAGGGGTAGCGGGTCGAACACCGGGGAGCTGTTTTTT. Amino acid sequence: CASSPRGSGSNTGELFF.

The CDR3 bases are TGTGCCAGCAGTTACGGACAGGGCCATGGGGCTGGAAACACCATATATTTT. It codes for CASSYGQGHGAGNTIYF. This chain joins TRBV6-6 and TRBJ1-3; 8 bases are shared with TRBD1. The CDR3 is 17 residues long. The J segment lost 2 bases and the V segment lost 2 bases, leaving 8 bases of the junction unmatched. Germline loops: CDR1 MNHNY, CDR2 SVGAGI (reference sequence).

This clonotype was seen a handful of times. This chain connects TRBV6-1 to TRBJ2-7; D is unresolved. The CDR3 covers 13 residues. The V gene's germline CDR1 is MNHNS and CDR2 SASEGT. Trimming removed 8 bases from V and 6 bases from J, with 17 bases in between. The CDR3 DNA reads TGTGCCAGCCGACCGGCCCGATCGACCGAGCAGTACGTC. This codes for CASRPARSTEQYV.

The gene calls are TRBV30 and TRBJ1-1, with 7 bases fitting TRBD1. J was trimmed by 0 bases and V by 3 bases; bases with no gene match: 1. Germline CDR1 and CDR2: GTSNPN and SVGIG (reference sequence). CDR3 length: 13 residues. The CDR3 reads CAWRQGMNTEAFF. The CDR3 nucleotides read TGTGCCTGGAGACAGGGGATGAACACTGAAGCTTTCTTT.

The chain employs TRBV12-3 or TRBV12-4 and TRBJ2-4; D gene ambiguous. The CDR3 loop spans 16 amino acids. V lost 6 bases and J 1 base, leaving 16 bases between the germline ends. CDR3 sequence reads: CASSQNHGTAKNIQYF. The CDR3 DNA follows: TGTGCCAGCAGCCAAAATCACGGCACGGCCAAAAACATTCAGTACTTC.

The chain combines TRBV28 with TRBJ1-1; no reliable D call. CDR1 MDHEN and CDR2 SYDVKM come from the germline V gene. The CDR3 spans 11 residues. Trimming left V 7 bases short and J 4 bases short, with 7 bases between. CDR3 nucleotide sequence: TGTGCCAGCACCTCGTTCACTGAAGCTTTCTTT. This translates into CASTSFTEAFF.

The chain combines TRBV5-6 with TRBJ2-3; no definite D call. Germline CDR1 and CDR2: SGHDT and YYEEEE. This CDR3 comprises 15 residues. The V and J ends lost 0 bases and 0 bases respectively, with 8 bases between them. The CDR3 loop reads CASSLGLVSTDTQYF. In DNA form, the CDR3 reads TGTGCCAGCAGCTTGGGTTTAGTGAGCACAGATACGCAGTATTTT.

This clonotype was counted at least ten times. DNA for the CDR3: TGTGCCAGCAGCTTGAGTCCCGGACAGCTAAGTCGCTGCGAGCAGTACGTC. Residues: CASSLSPGQLSRCEQYV. The chain recombines TRBV7-2 with TRBJ2-7, with a weak D call TRBD1 (6 bases). Germline loops: CDR1 SGHTA, CDR2 FQGNSA. The V gene lost 3 bases and the J gene lost 6 bases, with 24 bases spanning the gap. The CDR3 length is 17 residues.

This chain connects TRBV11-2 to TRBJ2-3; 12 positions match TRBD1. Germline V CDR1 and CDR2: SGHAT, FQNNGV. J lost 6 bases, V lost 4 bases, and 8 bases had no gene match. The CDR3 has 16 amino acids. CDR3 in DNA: TGTGCCAGCAGCTGGACTCGGGACAGGGGGCCGGATACGCAGTATTTT. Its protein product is CASSWTRDRGPDTQYF. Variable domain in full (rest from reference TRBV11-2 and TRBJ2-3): EAGVAQSPRYKIIEKRQSVAFWCNPISGHATLYWYQQILGQGPKLLIQFQNNGVVDDSQLPKDRFSAERLKGVDSTLKIQPAKLEDSAVYLCASSWTRDRGPDTQYFGPGTRLTVL.

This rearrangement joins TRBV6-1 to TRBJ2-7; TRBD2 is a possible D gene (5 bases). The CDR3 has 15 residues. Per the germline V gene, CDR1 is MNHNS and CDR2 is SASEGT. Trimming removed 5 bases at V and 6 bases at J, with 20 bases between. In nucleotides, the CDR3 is TGTGCCAGCAGTTCGGAGGTTAGCGTCGCCTCCGAGCAGTACTTC. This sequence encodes CASSSEVSVASEQYF.

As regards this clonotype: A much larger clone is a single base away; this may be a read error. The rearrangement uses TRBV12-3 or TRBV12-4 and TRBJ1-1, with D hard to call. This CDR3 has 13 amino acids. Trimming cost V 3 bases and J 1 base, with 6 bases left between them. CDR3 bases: TGTGCCAGCAGTTTTTGGGCGAACACTGAAGCTTTCTTT. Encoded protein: CASSFWANTEAFF.

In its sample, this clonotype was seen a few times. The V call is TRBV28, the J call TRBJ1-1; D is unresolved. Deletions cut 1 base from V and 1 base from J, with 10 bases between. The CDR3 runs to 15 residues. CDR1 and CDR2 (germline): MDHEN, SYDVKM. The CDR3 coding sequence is TGTGCCAGCAGTTTATTTAGACGGAGGAACACTGAAGCTTTCTTT. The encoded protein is CASSLFRRRNTEAFF.

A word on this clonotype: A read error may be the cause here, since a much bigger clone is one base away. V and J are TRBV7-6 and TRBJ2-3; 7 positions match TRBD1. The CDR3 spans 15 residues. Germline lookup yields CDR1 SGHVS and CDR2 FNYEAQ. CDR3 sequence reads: CASSFTSIGTDTQSF. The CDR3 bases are TGTGCCAGCAGCTTTACTAGTATTGGGACAGATACGCAGTCTTTT.

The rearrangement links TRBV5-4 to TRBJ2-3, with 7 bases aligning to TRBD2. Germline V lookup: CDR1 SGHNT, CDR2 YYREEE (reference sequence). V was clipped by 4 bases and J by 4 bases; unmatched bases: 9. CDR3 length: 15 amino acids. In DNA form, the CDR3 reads TGTGCCAGCAGCCCGCAGGGAGGGCCATCAGATACGCAGTATTTT. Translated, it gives CASSPQGGPSDTQYF. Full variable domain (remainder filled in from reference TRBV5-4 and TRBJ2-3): ETGVTQSPTHLIKTRGQQVTLRCSSQSGHNTVSWYQQALGQGPQFIFQYYREEENGRGNFPPRFSGLQFPNYSSELNVNALELDDSALYLCASSPQGGPSDTQYFGPGTRLTVL.

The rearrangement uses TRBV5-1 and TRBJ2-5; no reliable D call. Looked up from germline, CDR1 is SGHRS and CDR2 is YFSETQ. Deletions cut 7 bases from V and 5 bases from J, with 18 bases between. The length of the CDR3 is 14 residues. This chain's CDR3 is CASWALSGGETQYF. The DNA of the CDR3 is TGCGCCAGCTGGGCATTATCGGGTGGGGAGACCCAGTACTTC.

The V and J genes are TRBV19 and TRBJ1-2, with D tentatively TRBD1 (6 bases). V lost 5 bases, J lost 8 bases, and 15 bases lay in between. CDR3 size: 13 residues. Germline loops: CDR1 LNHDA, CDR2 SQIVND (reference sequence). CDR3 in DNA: TGTGCCAGTAGTGAAGCCGGGACACGAGGCTACACCTTC. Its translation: CASSEAGTRGYTF.

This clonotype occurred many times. The CDR3 loop is CASSSLAGFGEQYV. CDR3 DNA sequence: TGTGCCAGCAGTTCGCTAGCGGGATTCGGCGAGCAGTACGTC. The chain combines TRBV6-1 with TRBJ2-7; 9 bases are shared with TRBD2. This CDR3 is 14 amino acids long. V trimming: 5 bases; J trimming: 6 bases; junction bases outside the gene matches: 8. Germline V gene sequence: CDR1 MNHNS, CDR2 SASEGT.

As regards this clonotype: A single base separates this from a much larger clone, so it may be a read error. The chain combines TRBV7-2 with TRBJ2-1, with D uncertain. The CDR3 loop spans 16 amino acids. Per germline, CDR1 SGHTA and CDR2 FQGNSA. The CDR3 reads CASSLHQSSSYNEQIF. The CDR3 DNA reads TGTGCCAGCAGCTTACATCAGAGTAGCTCCTACAATGAGCAGATCTTC.

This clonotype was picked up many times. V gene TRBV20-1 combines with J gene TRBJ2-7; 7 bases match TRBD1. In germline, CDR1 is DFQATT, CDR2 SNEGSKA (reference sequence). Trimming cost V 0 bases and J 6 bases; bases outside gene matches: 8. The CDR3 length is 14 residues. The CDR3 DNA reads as TGCAGTGCTAGAGATAAGGGGGCGATGGGCGAGCAGTACTTC. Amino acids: CSARDKGAMGEQYF.

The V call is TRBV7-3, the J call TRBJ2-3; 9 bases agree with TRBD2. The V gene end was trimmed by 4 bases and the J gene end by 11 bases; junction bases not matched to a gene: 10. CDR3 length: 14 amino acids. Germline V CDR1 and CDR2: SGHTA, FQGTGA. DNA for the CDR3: TGTGCCAGCAGCTCCCAAGCGGGAGGTGGAATGCAGTATTTT. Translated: CASSSQAGGGMQYF.

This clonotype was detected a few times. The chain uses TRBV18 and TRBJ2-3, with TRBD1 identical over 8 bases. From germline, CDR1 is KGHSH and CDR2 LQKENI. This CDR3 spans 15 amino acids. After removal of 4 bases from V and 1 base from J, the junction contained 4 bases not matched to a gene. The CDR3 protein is CASSLSTGGTDTQYF. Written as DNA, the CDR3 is TGTGCCAGCTCACTATCGACAGGGGGCACAGATACGCAGTATTTT.